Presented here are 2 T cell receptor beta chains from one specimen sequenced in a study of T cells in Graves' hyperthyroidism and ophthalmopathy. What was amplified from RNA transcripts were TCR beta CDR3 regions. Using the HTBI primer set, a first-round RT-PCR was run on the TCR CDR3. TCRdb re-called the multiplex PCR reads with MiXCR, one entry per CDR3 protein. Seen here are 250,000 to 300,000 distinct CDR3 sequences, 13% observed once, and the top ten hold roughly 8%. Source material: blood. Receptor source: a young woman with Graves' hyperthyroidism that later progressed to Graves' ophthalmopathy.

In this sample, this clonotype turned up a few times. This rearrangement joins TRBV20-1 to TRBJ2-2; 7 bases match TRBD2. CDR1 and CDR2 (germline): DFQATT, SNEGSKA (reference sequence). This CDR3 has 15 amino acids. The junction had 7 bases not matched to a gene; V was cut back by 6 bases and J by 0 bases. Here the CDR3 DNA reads TGCAGTGCCCCGCGGGGGAGCGCGAACACCGGGGAGCTGTTTTTT. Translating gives CSAPRGSANTGELFF.

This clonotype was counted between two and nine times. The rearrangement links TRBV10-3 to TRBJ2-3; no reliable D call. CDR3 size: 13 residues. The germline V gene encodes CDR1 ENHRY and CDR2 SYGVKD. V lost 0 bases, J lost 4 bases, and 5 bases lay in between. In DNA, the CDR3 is TGTGCCATCAGTGAGTCATCGGCAGATACGCAGTATTTT. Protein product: CAISESSADTQYF.